This TCR beta chain came from a study of OX40 agonist ivuxolimab in advanced cancers. Turning to the overall study: The costimulatory receptor OX40 (CD134) was targeted by ivuxolimab, a fully human IgG2 agonistic monoclonal antibody. Among the 50 to 55 dose-escalation patients, about 20 had hepatocellular carcinoma, around 15 melanoma, 9 renal cell carcinoma and 9 head and neck cancer. The purpose of peripheral TCRbeta sequencing was to test whether ivuxolimab changed TCR sequence diversity and led to clonal T-cell expansion. A male proportion of nearly 85% and a mean age of approximately 55 years, ranging from about 23 to 79, were recorded for the dose-escalation cohort. Partial responses were achieved by three dose-escalation patients, of whom one had hepatocellular carcinoma and two had cutaneous melanoma. The paper reports the monotherapy dose-escalation portion (N of about 54 patients) of the phase I ivuxolimab trial. Prior anti-PD-1, anti-PD-L1 or anti-CTLA-4 therapy was permitted, and checkpoint inhibitors had been received by about 37% of dose-escalation patients. Intravenous ivuxolimab was administered to patients every 2 weeks at six dose levels: 0.01, 0.1, 0.3, 1.5, 3 and 10 mg/kg.

What the research found in general, with its limitations: Partial responders in the 0.1-3.0 mg/kg groups had among the lowest normalized peripheral clonal expansion, especially among CD8+ T cells. After ivuxolimab, expanded clones were on average more numerous among CD8+ T cells than among CD4+ T cells. Low levels of normalized T-cell clonal expansion were also shown by some nonresponding patients. At doses from 0.1 to 3.0 mg/kg, clonal expansion was seen in both CD4+ and CD8+ blood T cells between baseline and week 6. Antigen specificity was not determined for the clonally expanded peripheral T cells.

With respect to this clone: Its target antigen remains unknown. Base qualities are not at hand, and no much larger clone is one base apart.

Patients with autoimmune disease history or receiving systemic immunosuppression were excluded from the trial. In every dose cohort, peripheral blood was drawn for TCR sequencing at baseline, cycle 4 day 1, and cycle 7 day 1. The samples were drawn from a first-in-human, open-label, multicenter phase I dose-escalation trial of ivuxolimab. Adults with locally advanced or metastatic melanoma, renal cell, hepatocellular, or head and neck squamous cell carcinoma were enrolled in the trial. Before TCR sequencing, CD4+ T cells and CD8+ T cells were sorted from peripheral blood as separate populations. Genomic DNA was extracted from sorted cells for sequencing of the TCRbeta CDR3 region. The immunoSEQ Assay was used to sequence the TCRbeta CDR3 regions. This is the immuneACCESS table as TCRdb keeps it, with only in-frame sequences that have V and J called. A part of the clones is gone; compared with another copy, unresolved V genes explain less than half, and the rest is unexplained. The sample data list fewer than 45,000 clones, and more than 70% of these were observed just once. The ten largest clones capture roughly a sixth of the sample.

The germline V gene specifies MNHEY as CDR1 and SVGAGI as CDR2. From the cysteine up to the phenylalanine, the CDR3 has a length of 11 residues. The CDR3 DNA has 33 bases and is translated from base 1. The clonotype originates from an adult with an advanced solid tumor such as melanoma, head and neck, liver or kidney cancer. The sequences come from CD4+ or CD8+ T cells sorted from blood, collected in a trial of the OX40 agonist ivuxolimab. This chain is built from TRBV6-5 and TRBJ1-2, and perhaps TRBD1 as D gene, on 5 matching bases. The CDR3 amino acid sequence is: CAVEGWGGYTF. The base sequence is TGTGCAGTGGAGGGGTGGGGTGGCTACACCTTC.